The 6 T cell receptor beta chains listed next were all sequenced from one sample in a study of CD8 T cells in Susac syndrome. The RNA input was about 0.5 to 1 ug, and it was reverse transcribed with random hexamers. TCRdb redid the calling of the immunoSEQ multiplex PCR reads with MiXCR, one entry per CDR3 protein. The sample includes roughly 86,000 distinct CDR3 sequences, about 95% of them seen just once. Sequencing was carried out using CD8+ T cells from PBMCs. All receptors come from a human donor with Susac syndrome.

V is TRBV11-1 and J is TRBJ2-1; the match to TRBD2 covers 9 bases. Germline values: CDR1 SGHAT, CDR2 FQDESV (reference sequence). The CDR3 contains 15 residues. V dropped 5 bases and J dropped 4; count of bases not matched to a gene: 6. CDR3 in DNA: TGTGCCAGCAGCGTAAGCGGGGGGACATACAATGAGCAGTTCTTC. Protein sequence: CASSVSGGTYNEQFF.

This chain links TRBV4-3 with TRBJ1-2, with D tentatively TRBD1 (6 bases). Trimming shortened V by 0 bases and J by 8 bases, and 10 bases separated the two germline ends. This CDR3 has 13 residues. CDR1 is LGHNA, CDR2 YSLEER, per germline. The CDR3 reads CASSQDAGVGYTF. CDR3 bases: TGCGCCAGCAGCCAAGACGCAGGGGTCGGCTACACCTTC.

This clonotype was picked up one time. The chain employs TRBV20-1 and TRBJ1-1; D is unclear. V lost 6 bases and J 2 bases, leaving 19 bases between the germline ends. Germline-derived CDR1 and CDR2 are DFQATT and SNEGSKA (reference sequence). The CDR3 sequence is 15 residues long. In DNA, the CDR3 is TGCAGTGCGCGCGCATGGCTGGGTTACAACACTGAAGCTTTCTTT. Encoded protein: CSARAWLGYNTEAFF.

The CDR3 nucleotides are TGTGCCAGCAGCTTGATCCCGACAGGGGATGGCTACACCTTC. As protein: CASSLIPTGDGYTF. The chain employs TRBV5-6 and TRBJ1-2; 8 nucleotides line up with TRBD1. J lost 6 bases, V lost 1 base, and 5 bases had no gene match. CDR3 length: 14 residues. Looked up from germline, CDR1 is SGHDT and CDR2 is YYEEEE.

This chain links TRBV20-1 with TRBJ2-3, with 7 bases aligning to TRBD1. The V gene's germline CDR1 is DFQATT and CDR2 SNEGSKA (reference sequence). V gave up 2 bases and J gave up 2 bases; unmatched junction bases: 13. The CDR3 has 17 residues. The CDR3 here is CSARPPRDRAPTDTQYF. The DNA of the CDR3 is TGCAGTGCTAGACCCCCTAGGGACAGAGCGCCCACAGATACGCAGTATTTT.

J is TRBJ2-1 and V is TRBV27; D is ambiguous. CDR1 MNHEY and CDR2 SMNVEV come from the germline V gene (reference sequence). V lost 3 bases, J lost 4 bases, and 7 bases lay in between. The CDR3 is 13 amino acids. CDR3 sequence reads: CASSFSRYNEQFF. DNA for the CDR3: TGTGCCAGCAGTTTCTCCAGGTACAATGAGCAGTTCTTC.